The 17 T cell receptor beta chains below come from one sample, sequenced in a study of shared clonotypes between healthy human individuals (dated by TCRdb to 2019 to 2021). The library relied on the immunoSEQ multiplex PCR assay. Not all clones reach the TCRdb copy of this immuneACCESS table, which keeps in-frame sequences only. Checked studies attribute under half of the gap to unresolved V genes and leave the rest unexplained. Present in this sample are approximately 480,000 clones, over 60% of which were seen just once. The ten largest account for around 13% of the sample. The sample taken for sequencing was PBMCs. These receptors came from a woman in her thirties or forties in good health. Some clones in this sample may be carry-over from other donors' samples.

This CDR3 reads CATGSGNTIYF. In DNA, the CDR3 is TGTGCCACGGGGTCTGGAAACACCATATATTTT. The chain couples TRBV9 to TRBJ1-3; no firm D call. The CDR3 spans 11 residues. V was pared by 9 bases and J by 1 base, with 5 bases between. Germline V gene sequence: CDR1 SGDLS, CDR2 YYNGEE.

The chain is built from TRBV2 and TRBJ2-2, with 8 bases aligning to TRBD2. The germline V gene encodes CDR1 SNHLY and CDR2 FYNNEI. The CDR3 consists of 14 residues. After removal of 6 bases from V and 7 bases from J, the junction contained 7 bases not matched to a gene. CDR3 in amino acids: CASRLLAGFGELFF. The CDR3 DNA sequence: TGTGCCAGCAGGTTGCTAGCGGGCTTCGGGGAGCTGTTTTTT.

The CDR3 DNA sequence: TGTGCCAGCAACATACTGGGACAGGGTTCGGGCGAGACCCAGTACTTC. Its protein product is CASNILGQGSGETQYF. V is TRBV28 and J is TRBJ2-5; TRBD1 matches at 9 bases. Germline-derived CDR1 and CDR2 are MDHEN and SYDVKM. J was trimmed by 5 bases and V by 7 bases; bases with no gene match: 14. The CDR3 contains 16 residues.

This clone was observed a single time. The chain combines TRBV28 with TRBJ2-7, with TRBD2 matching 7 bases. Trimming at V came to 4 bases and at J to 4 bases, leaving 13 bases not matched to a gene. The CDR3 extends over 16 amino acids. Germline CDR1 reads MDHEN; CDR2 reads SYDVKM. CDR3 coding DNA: TGTGCCAGCAGTTCCGTGGGAGGGGCCTTGGGGTACGAGCAGTACTTC. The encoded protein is CASSSVGGALGYEQYF.

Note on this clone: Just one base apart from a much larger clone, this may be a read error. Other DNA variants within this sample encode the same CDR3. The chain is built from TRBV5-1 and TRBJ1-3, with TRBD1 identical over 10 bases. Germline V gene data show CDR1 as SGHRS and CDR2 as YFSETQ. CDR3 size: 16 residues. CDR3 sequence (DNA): TGCGCCAGCAGCTCGACCGGGACAGGGGAAGGAAATACCATATATTTT. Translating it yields CASSSTGTGEGNTIYF.

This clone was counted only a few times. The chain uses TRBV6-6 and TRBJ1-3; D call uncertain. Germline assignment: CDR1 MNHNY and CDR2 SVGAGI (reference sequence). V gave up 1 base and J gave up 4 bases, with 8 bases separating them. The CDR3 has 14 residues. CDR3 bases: TGTGCCAGCAGTTACTTTGCTGAAGGAAACACCATATATTTT. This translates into CASSYFAEGNTIYF.

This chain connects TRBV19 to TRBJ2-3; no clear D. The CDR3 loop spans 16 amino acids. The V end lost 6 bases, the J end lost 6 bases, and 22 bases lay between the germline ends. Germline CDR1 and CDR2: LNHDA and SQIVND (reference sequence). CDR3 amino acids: CASSPIETPPQDTQYF. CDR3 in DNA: TGTGCCAGTAGCCCGATCGAGACCCCACCACAGGATACGCAGTATTTT.

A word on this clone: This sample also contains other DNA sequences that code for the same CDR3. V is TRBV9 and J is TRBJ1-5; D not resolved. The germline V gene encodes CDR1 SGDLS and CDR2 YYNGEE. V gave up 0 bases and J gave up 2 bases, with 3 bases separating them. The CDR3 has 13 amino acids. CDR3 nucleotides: TGTGCCAGCAGCGTAGACGGCAATCAGCCCCAGCATTTT. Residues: CASSVDGNQPQHF.

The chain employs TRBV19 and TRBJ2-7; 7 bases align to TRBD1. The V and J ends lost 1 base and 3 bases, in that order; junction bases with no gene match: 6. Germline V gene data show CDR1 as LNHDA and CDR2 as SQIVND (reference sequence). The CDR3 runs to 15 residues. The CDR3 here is CASSIALGQNYEQYF. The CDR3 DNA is TGTGCCAGTAGTATAGCTTTGGGACAGAACTACGAGCAGTACTTC.

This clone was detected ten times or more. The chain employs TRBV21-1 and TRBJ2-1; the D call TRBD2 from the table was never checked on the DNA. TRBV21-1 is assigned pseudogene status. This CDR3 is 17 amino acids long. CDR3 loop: CASSSQASGPSYNEQFF. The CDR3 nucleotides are TGTGCCAGCAGCTCACAGGCTAGCGGGCCCAGTTACAATGAGCAGTTCTTC.

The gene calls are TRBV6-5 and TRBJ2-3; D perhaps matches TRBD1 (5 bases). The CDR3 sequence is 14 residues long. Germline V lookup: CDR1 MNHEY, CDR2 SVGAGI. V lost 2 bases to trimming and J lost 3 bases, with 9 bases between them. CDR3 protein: CASSYQRQTDTQYF. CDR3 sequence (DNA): TGTGCCAGCAGTTACCAGAGACAGACAGATACGCAGTATTTT.

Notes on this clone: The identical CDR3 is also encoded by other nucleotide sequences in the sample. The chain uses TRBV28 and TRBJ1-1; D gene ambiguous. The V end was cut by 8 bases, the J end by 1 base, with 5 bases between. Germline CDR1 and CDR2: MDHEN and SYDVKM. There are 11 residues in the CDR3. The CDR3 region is CASLGNTEAFF. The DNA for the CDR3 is TGTGCCAGCCTGGGGAACACTGAAGCTTTCTTT.

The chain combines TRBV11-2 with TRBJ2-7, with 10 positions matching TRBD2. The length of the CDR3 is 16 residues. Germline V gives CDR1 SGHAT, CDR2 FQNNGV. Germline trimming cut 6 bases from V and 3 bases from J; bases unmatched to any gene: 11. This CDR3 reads CASRSYGGTSDYEQYF. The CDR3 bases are TGTGCCAGCAGGTCTTATGGCGGGACTAGCGACTACGAGCAGTACTTC.

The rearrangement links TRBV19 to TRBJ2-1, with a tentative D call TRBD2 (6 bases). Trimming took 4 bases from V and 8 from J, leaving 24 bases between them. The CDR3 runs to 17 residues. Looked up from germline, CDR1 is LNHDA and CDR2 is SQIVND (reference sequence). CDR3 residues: CASSTPLRSGGLDEQFF. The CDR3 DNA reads TGTGCCAGTAGTACGCCCCTAAGATCTGGGGGACTCGATGAGCAGTTCTTC.

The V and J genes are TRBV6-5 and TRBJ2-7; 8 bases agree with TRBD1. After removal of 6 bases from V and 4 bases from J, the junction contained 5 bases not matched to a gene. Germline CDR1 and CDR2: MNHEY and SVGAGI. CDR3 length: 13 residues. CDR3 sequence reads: CASSWTGKYEQYF. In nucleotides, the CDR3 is TGTGCCAGCAGCTGGACAGGGAAGTACGAGCAGTACTTC.

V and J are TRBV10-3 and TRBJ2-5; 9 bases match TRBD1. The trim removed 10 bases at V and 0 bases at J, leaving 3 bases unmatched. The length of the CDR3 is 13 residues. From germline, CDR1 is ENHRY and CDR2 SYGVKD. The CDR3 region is CATGQGYQETQYF. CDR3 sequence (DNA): TGTGCCACCGGACAGGGGTACCAAGAGACCCAGTACTTC.

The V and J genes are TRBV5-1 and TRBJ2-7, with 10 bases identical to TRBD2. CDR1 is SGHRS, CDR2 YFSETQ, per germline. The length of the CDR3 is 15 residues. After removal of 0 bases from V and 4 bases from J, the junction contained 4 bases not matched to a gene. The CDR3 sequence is CASSLETSGLYEQYF. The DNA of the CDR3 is TGCGCCAGCAGCTTGGAGACTAGCGGGTTGTACGAGCAGTACTTC. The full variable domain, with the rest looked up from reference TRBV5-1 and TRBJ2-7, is KAGVTQTPRYLIKTRGQQVTLSCSPISGHRSVSWYQQTPGQGLQFLFEYFSETQRNKGNFPGRFSGRQFSNSRSEMNVSTLELGDSALYLCASSLETSGLYEQYFGPGTRLTVT.